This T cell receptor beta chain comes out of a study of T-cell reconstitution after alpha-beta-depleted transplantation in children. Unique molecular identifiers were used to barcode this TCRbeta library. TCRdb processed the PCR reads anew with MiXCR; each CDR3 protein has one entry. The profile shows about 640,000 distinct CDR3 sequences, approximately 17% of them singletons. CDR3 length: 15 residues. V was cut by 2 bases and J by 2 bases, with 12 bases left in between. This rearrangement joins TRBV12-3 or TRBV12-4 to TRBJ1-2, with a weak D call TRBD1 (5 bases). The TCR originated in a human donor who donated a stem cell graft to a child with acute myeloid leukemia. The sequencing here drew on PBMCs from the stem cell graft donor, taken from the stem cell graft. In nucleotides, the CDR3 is TGTGCCAGCAGTTTACGCGCAGGGTGGAACTATGGCTACACCTTC. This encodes CASSLRAGWNYGYTF.